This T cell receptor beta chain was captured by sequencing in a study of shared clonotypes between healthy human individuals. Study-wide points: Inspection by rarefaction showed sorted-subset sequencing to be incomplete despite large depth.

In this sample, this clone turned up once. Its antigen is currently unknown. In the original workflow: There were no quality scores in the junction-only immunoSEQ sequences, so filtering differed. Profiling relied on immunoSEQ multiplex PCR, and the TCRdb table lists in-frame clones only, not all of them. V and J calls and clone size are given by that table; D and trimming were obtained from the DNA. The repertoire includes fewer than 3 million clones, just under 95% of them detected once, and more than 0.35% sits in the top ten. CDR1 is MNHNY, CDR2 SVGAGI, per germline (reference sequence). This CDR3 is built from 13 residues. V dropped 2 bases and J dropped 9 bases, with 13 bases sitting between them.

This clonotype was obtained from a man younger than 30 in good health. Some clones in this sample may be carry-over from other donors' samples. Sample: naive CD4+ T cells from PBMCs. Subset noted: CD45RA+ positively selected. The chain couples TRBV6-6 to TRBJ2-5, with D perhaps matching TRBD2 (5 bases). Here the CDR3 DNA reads TGTGCCAGCAGTTACGCCGACCGAGCGGCCCAGTACTTC. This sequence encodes CASSYADRAAQYF.